One TCR beta chain is described in this entry. Its antigen is still unknown. Germline lookup yields CDR1 SEHNR and CDR2 FQNEAQ (reference sequence). V trimming: 3 bases; J trimming: 3 bases; junction bases outside the gene matches: 11. This CDR3 is built from 17 residues. Some clones are missing from TCRdb's copy, which holds only in-frame ones; the method was immunoSEQ multiplex PCR. This sample has almost 3,000 clones, with around 90% found just once. This record belongs to a study of chemoradiotherapy in HPV16-positive cancers. Overall study results and limits: Candidate HPV-specific clones and E7-related TCR motifs grew in tumor during treatment.

This sequence was found in a human donor with HPV-associated anogenital cancer. This rearrangement joins TRBV7-9 to TRBJ2-1; 7 bases align to TRBD1. The source material was tumor tissue, sampled from a patient who underwent chemoradiotherapy. The CDR3 sequence: CASSFPEGAMLYNEQFF. The CDR3 DNA is TGTGCCAGCAGCTTCCCAGAGGGGGCCATGCTCTACAATGAGCAGTTCTTC.